A single sample is the source of the 25 T cell receptor beta chains below, sequenced in a study of T cell clonotyping in hematopoietic cell transplantation. TCRdb keeps only in-frame clones here, not all; method: immunoSEQ multiplex PCR. The sample carries 16,000 or so clones, 80% to 95% recorded once. What was sequenced was peripheral blood mononuclear cells. These receptors all stem from a man in his forties or fifties in good health. Some clones in this sample may be carry-over from other donors' samples.

This chain's CDR3 is CASSVGDGNYGYTF. The CDR3 nucleotides read TGTGCCAGCAGTGTGGGGGACGGGAACTATGGCTACACCTTC. The V call is TRBV6-4, the J call TRBJ1-2; tentative D call: TRBD1 (5 bases). Germline V gives CDR1 MRHNA, CDR2 SNTAGT. CDR3 length equals 14 residues. V was trimmed by 4 bases and J by 2 bases, leaving 11 bases between them.

This chain connects TRBV7-6 to TRBJ1-1; D uncertain. In germline, CDR1 is SGHVS, CDR2 FNYEAQ. Between the trimmed V and J ends, which lost 1 base and 10 bases, there was a span of 13 bases. This CDR3 has 13 amino acids. This CDR3 is CASSLGAGRAAFF. CDR3 bases: TGTGCCAGCAGCTTAGGGGCGGGAAGGGCAGCTTTCTTT.

This rearrangement joins TRBV18 to TRBJ2-4; 7 bases line up with TRBD2. V shed 3 bases and J 3 bases; nucleotides not matched to a gene: 11. The CDR3 is made up of 17 amino acids. Per the germline V gene, CDR1 is KGHSH and CDR2 is LQKENI. CDR3 region: CASSPGGAGDYKNIQYF. The CDR3 DNA is TGTGCCAGCTCACCGGGAGGGGCGGGAGATTACAAAAACATTCAGTACTTC.

The V call is TRBV21-1, the J call TRBJ2-7; the table's D call TRBD2 went unverified against the DNA. TRBV21-1 corresponds to a pseudogene. The CDR3 consists of 14 residues. The chain's CDR3 is CASSRGTSLFEQYF. As DNA, the CDR3 is TGTGCCAGCAGCAGGGGTACTAGTCTTTTCGAGCAGTACTTC.

The V call is TRBV2, the J call TRBJ1-5, with 7 positions matching TRBD1. The ends lost 3 bases at V and 6 bases at J; junction bases unmatched: 8. CDR1 is SNHLY, CDR2 FYNNEI, per germline. The CDR3 has 15 amino acids. The CDR3 DNA follows: TGTGCCAGCAGTGAGTTCAGGGGGGATGGTCAGCCCCAGCATTTT. Its translation: CASSEFRGDGQPQHF.

The V call is TRBV15, the J call TRBJ2-7; possibly TRBD1 for D (5 bases). Germline V CDR1 and CDR2: LNHNV, YYDKDF (reference sequence). Trimming removed 1 base from V and 4 bases from J, with 14 bases in between. This CDR3 has 15 residues. The CDR3 DNA sequence: TGTGCCACCAGCAGAGGGATAGGCAGGGAATACGAGCAGTACTTC. The encoded protein is CATSRGIGREYEQYF.

The V call is TRBV19, the J call TRBJ2-7; D may be TRBD1 or TRBD2 (5 bases each). In germline, CDR1 is LNHDA, CDR2 SQIVND (reference sequence). The CDR3 is 13 amino acids. The V end was cut by 6 bases, the J end by 0 bases, with 9 bases between. The CDR3 spells CASSWDGSYEQYF. The CDR3 DNA follows: TGTGCCAGTAGCTGGGACGGCTCCTACGAGCAGTACTTC.

The chain couples TRBV27 to TRBJ2-3; 13 bases line up with TRBD2. This CDR3 comprises 18 residues. V gave up 4 bases and J gave up 6 bases; unmatched junction bases: 13. Per germline, CDR1 MNHEY and CDR2 SMNVEV (reference sequence). CDR3 loop: CASSSLLAGGPAWDTQYF. CDR3 DNA: TGTGCCAGCAGTTCCTTACTAGCGGGAGGGCCAGCCTGGGATACGCAGTATTTT.

The J gene is TRBJ2-7, the V gene TRBV5-6; unclear D gene. With 4 bases removed from V and 4 bases from J, the gap between germline ends came to 15 bases. Germline V gene sequence: CDR1 SGHDT, CDR2 YYEEEE. The CDR3 runs 14 residues. CDR3 region: CASSTDPGVYEQYF. DNA of the CDR3: TGTGCCAGCAGCACGGACCCTGGGGTTTACGAGCAGTACTTC.

V gene TRBV19 combines with J gene TRBJ1-2; D remains ambiguous. V was trimmed by 3 bases and J by 8 bases, leaving 16 bases between them. Looked up from germline, CDR1 is LNHDA and CDR2 is SQIVND (reference sequence). This CDR3 region has 14 residues. The DNA of the CDR3 is TGTGCCAGTAGTATGAGTCCAGGCCCTCTAGGCTACACCTTC. It encodes CASSMSPGPLGYTF.

The chain links TRBV4-3 to TRBJ1-4, with D possibly being TRBD1 (6 bases). CDR1 LGHNA and CDR2 YSLEER come from the germline V gene. CDR3 length: 15 amino acids. The germline V and J ends were trimmed by 3 bases and 7 bases, with 15 bases remaining between them. CDR3 sequence (DNA): TGCGCCAGCAGCCAGGGGACATCGCCGACTGAAAAACTGTTTTTT. Encoded protein: CASSQGTSPTEKLFF.

The CDR3 DNA sequence: TGTGCCAGCAACATACTAGCGGGAGAGTACGAGCAGTACTTC. Protein: CASNILAGEYEQYF. V usage is TRBV6-1 and J usage is TRBJ2-7; 11 bases fit TRBD2. Germline V gene sequence: CDR1 MNHNS, CDR2 SASEGT. CDR3 length equals 14 residues. Unmatched junction bases numbered 6, after V lost 7 bases and J lost 4 bases.

V is TRBV25-1 and J is TRBJ2-1; the D call may be TRBD1 or TRBD2 (6 bases each). The CDR3 is made up of 13 amino acids. Trimming took 4 bases from V and 9 from J, leaving 13 bases between them. The germline V gene has CDR1 MGHDK and CDR2 SYGVNS. The CDR3: CASSARTAGEQFF. CDR3 coding DNA: TGTGCCAGCAGTGCAAGGACAGCGGGTGAGCAGTTCTTC.

V usage is TRBV7-9 and J usage is TRBJ1-1; a possible D gene is TRBD1 (6 bases). Trimming shortened V by 1 base and J by 3 bases, and 21 bases separated the two germline ends. The CDR3 consists of 18 residues. The germline V gene has CDR1 SEHNR and CDR2 FQNEAQ (reference sequence). CDR3 DNA sequence: TGTGCCAGCAGCTTAGAGCGGGCAGGGGCCACCCGGGACACTGAAGCTTTCTTT. This sequence encodes CASSLERAGATRDTEAFF.

The V gene is TRBV6-6, the J gene TRBJ1-2; 7 bases are shared with TRBD1. Trimming cost V 5 bases and J 6 bases; bases outside gene matches: 6. The CDR3 spans 13 residues. Looked up from germline, CDR1 is MNHNY and CDR2 is SVGAGI (reference sequence). The CDR3 DNA follows: TGTGCCAGCAGTATGAGGGGGCCTAATGGCTACACCTTC. Translating gives CASSMRGPNGYTF.

The V and J genes are TRBV5-6 and TRBJ2-2; 8 bases align to TRBD2. This CDR3 has 15 residues. Germline lookup yields CDR1 SGHDT and CDR2 YYEEEE. V dropped 2 bases and J dropped 4; count of bases not matched to a gene: 4. Written as DNA, the CDR3 is TGTGCCAGCAGCTTTGCGGGGGGTGGCACCGGGGAGCTGTTTTTT. Its translation is CASSFAGGGTGELFF.

The chain couples TRBV25-1 to TRBJ1-1; 7 nucleotides agree with TRBD1. The CDR3 loop spans 16 amino acids. Germline V CDR1 and CDR2: MGHDK, SYGVNS. Trimming took 5 bases from V and 12 from J; bases not matched to a gene: 21. The CDR3 region is CASSPAPGQNYGQPFF. The DNA of the CDR3 is TGTGCCAGCAGTCCGGCCCCGGGACAGAATTACGGGCAACCTTTCTTT. Variable domain in full (rest from reference TRBV25-1 and TRBJ1-1): EADIYQTPRYLVIGTGKKITLECSQTMGHDKMYWYQQDPGMELHLIHYSYGVNSTEKGDLSSESTVSRIRTEHFPLTLESARPSHTSQYLCASSPAPGQNYGQPFFGQGTRLTVV.

This clone showed up just a few times. The chain uses TRBV27 and TRBJ1-6, with D possibly being TRBD1 (6 bases). Germline V gene lookup returns CDR1 MNHEY and CDR2 SMNVEV (reference sequence). The CDR3 totals 14 residues. V was pared by 3 bases and J by 10 bases, with 13 bases between. This chain's CDR3 is CASSLQGTESPLHF. The CDR3 DNA reads TGTGCCAGCAGTTTGCAGGGGACCGAATCACCCCTCCACTTT.

The chain has TRBV9 and TRBJ1-1; D might be TRBD1 (5 bases). CDR1 and CDR2 (germline): SGDLS, YYNGEE. Trimming stripped 1 base from V and 0 bases from J, with 10 bases between. The CDR3 loop spans 15 amino acids. The CDR3 nucleotides are TGTGCCAGCAGCGTATCAGGGACGGTGAACACTGAAGCTTTCTTT. This codes for CASSVSGTVNTEAFF.

The chain has TRBV20-1 and TRBJ2-4; perhaps TRBD1 as D (6 bases). The length of the CDR3 is 11 residues. The germline V and J ends were trimmed by 6 bases and 6 bases, with 9 bases remaining between them. The V gene's germline CDR1 is DFQATT and CDR2 SNEGSKA (reference sequence). The CDR3 DNA follows: TGCAGTGCAGCGGACAGAAACATTCAGTACTTC. This sequence encodes CSAADRNIQYF.

This clone was counted only a few times. The chain links TRBV30 to TRBJ1-3; D not resolved. The ends were cut back, 1 base at V and 4 bases at J, with 8 bases in the middle. Germline V gene lookup returns CDR1 GTSNPN and CDR2 SVGIG (reference sequence). This CDR3 contains 13 residues. CDR3 in amino acids: CAWSAHGGNTIYF. The CDR3 region has the DNA TGTGCCTGGAGTGCACACGGCGGAAACACCATATATTTT.

The genes are TRBV29-1 and TRBJ2-5; D possibly corresponds to TRBD2 (6 bases). From germline, CDR1 is SQVTM and CDR2 ANQGSEA. This CDR3 contains 14 residues. V was pared by 6 bases and J by 3 bases, with 17 bases between. The CDR3 region has the DNA TGCAGCGTCGTTCACGGGGGACCCGAAGAGACCCAGTACTTC. It is translated as CSVVHGGPEETQYF.

This sequence joins TRBV4-3 and TRBJ2-7, with 7 bases aligning to TRBD1. CDR3 length: 16 residues. Trimming removed 4 bases from V and 0 bases from J; junction bases left unmatched: 9. Germline lookup yields CDR1 LGHNA and CDR2 YSLEER. The CDR3 bases are TGCGCCAGCAGCCGTGCAGCCGGGACAGCCTCCTACGAGCAGTACTTC. Amino acid sequence: CASSRAAGTASYEQYF.

J is TRBJ2-7 and V is TRBV6-5; 7 bases map to TRBD2. The CDR3 has 12 amino acids. The germline gives CDR1 MNHEY, CDR2 SVGAGI. The V gene end was trimmed by 8 bases and the J gene end by 1 base; junction bases not matched to a gene: 2. The DNA for the CDR3 is TGTGCCAGCTCCGGGGGGTCCTACGAGCAGTACTTC. Its protein is CASSGGSYEQYF.

This chain connects TRBV19 to TRBJ2-7; TRBD2 agrees at 10 bases. Germline V CDR1 and CDR2: LNHDA, SQIVND (reference sequence). The CDR3 totals 16 residues. V was pared by 3 bases and J by 0 bases, with 5 bases of the junction left unmatched. CDR3 loop: CASSISSGSPSYEQYF. In DNA, the CDR3 is TGTGCCAGTAGTATTTCTAGCGGGAGCCCCTCCTACGAGCAGTACTTC.